This T cell receptor beta chain is from a study of blood T cell repertoires in COVID-19. Study as a whole: PBMCs, B-cell-depleted T cells, or T cells were the source of the cDNA or gDNA that made up the material.

Methods used by the authors: The assay estimated nucleated cells by amplifying reference gene primers. Repertoires were generated with immunoSEQ multiplex PCR, while TCRdb's copy carries only in-frame clones and drops some. D and trimming come from the DNA, and the V and J calls and clone size come from that table. This sample has 97,000 or so clones, with roughly 78% found just once. The sample comprised peripheral blood. The receptor was derived from an elderly woman with active or convalescent COVID-19.

The CDR3: CASSIRTSGGSYNEQFF. The CDR3 nucleotides are TGTGCCAGTAGTATCCGGACTAGCGGGGGCTCCTACAATGAGCAGTTCTTC. The chain uses TRBV19 and TRBJ2-1; 13 bases align to TRBD2. There are 17 residues in the CDR3. Germline-derived CDR1 and CDR2 are LNHDA and SQIVND (reference sequence). Unmatched junction bases numbered 2, after V lost 3 bases and J lost 0 bases. The variable domain in full, with the rest retrieved from reference TRBV19 and TRBJ2-1, is DGGITQSPKYLFRKEGQNVTLSCEQNLNHDAMYWYRQDPGQGLRLIYYSQIVNDFQKGDIAEGYSVSREKKESFPLTVTSAQKNPTAFYLCASSIRTSGGSYNEQFFGPGTRLTVL.